This TCR beta chain came from a study of cytomegalovirus exposure and HLA in healthy donors. Vbeta (60) and Jbeta (13) primers were used in the PCR. The table came from immunoSEQ multiplex PCR; TCRdb's copy has only in-frame clones and leaves some out. The sample yields fewer than 80,000 clones, around 79% seen once. Turning to this clone: Its antigen is not known.

The germline V gene encodes CDR1 SGHDN and CDR2 FVKESK. The CDR3 spans 14 residues. The V end was cut by 4 bases, the J end by 7 bases, with 17 bases between. Overall study findings and caveats: Presence/absence analyses supposed approximately even sequencing depth among donors. Later analysis identified around 15,000 TCR beta sequences associated with HLA alleles, using a false discovery rate threshold of 0.05. It is likely that the observed cluster of highly shared sequence variants was a sequencing artifact.

The receptor comes from a man younger than 40 in good health and CMV-seronegative. The V call is TRBV14, the J call TRBJ2-7; D is possibly TRBD2 (5 bases). Sequenced: PBMCs. The CDR3 is CASSPEGRTGEQYF. As DNA, the CDR3 is TGTGCCAGCAGCCCCGAGGGCCGGACGGGTGAGCAGTACTTC.